This is a list of T cell receptor beta chains from one sample in a study of TIL therapy for anti-PD-1-resistant metastatic lung cancer. The data were produced by immunoSEQ multiplex PCR, yet TCRdb's version contains in-frame clones alone and is incomplete. The sample carries about 36,000 clones, more than 60% recorded once. Source: blood, taken at baseline. The receptor source for this set is a person aged 25 to 85 with non-small cell lung cancer. CDR3s include the opening cysteine and the closing phenylalanine or tryptophan. A D gene is named only where the DNA matches it firmly. Clone size appears in some rows only: once, few, many, or a class for an expanded clone.

>-|19|TRBV10-1|TRBJ1-5|few
TGCGCCAGCAGAGTCCCCGGGTTAGGTCAGGGTGCTAGCAATCAGCCCCAGCATTTT
CASRVPGLGQGASNQPQHF
>TRBD2|17|TRBV11-3|TRBJ2-2|-
TGTGCCAGCAGCTCATGGACTAGCGGAGAAGGCACCGGGGAGCTGTTTTTT
CASSSWTSGEGTGELFF
>TRBD2|15|TRBV7-9|TRBJ2-5|-
TGTGCCAGCAGCTACGGACTAGCGGGGCAAGAGACCCAGTACTTC
CASSYGLAGQETQYF
>TRBD2|15|TRBV5-5|TRBJ2-2|few
TGTGCCAGCAGCTTGCTAGCGGCAAACACCGGGGAGCTGTTTTTT
CASSLLAANTGELFF
>TRBD1|18|TRBV7-9|TRBJ2-1|-
TGTGCCAGCAGCCAGAGGGGACGACAGGGAGTATCCTACAATGAGCAGTTCTTC
CASSQRGRQGVSYNEQFF
>TRBD1|12|TRBV29-1|TRBJ2-4|-
TGCAGCGTTGAAGTGACAGGGGACATTCAGTACTTC
CSVEVTGDIQYF
>-|20|TRBV30|TRBJ1-5|-
TGTGCCTGGAGTAGTGTCGGGGGACAATACGATCCGTATAGCAATCAGCCCCAGCATTTT
CAWSSVGGQYDPYSNQPQHF
>TRBD2|15|TRBV7-3|TRBJ2-1|few
TGTGCCAGCAGCCTAGCGGGAGGGGCCTACAATGAGCAGTTCTTC
CASSLAGGAYNEQFF
>-|16|TRBV28|TRBJ2-1|-
TGTGCCAGCAGTTCTCCGGGCCGGGAATGGAACAATGAGCAGTTCTTC
CASSSPGREWNNEQFF
>TRBD2|16|TRBV9|TRBJ2-1|-
TGTGCCAGCAGCGTAGCCCTAAGGACTAGCGACAATGAGCAGTTCTTC
CASSVALRTSDNEQFF
>TRBD2|16|TRBV7-2|TRBJ2-7|-
TGTGCCAGCAGCTTAGGTCCGCTAGCGGGGCATTACGAGCAGTACTTC
CASSLGPLAGHYEQYF
>-|14|TRBV27|TRBJ2-3|-
TGTGCCAGCAGTTTTGAGGGATACACAGATACGCAGTATTTT
CASSFEGYTDTQYF
>-|13|TRBV21-1|TRBJ2-1|-
TGTGCCAGCGGCACTAGCGGGGGCAATGAGCAGTTCTTC
CASGTSGGNEQFF
>TRBD2|15|TRBV9|TRBJ2-2|-
TGTGCCAGCAGCGTAGCGGGGGGAATGCCCGGGGAGCTGTTTTTT
CASSVAGGMPGELFF
>TRBD1|15|TRBV7-2|TRBJ1-2|-
TGTGCCAGCAGCCGCGACAGGGTCCGCCTATCTGGCTACACCTTC
CASSRDRVRLSGYTF
>TRBD1|15|TRBV28|TRBJ1-5|-
TGTGCCAGCAGTTCAGGGGGGGCTGGCAATCAGCCCCAGCATTTT
CASSSGGAGNQPQHF
>-|12|TRBV21-1|TRBJ1-5|-
TGTGCCAGCAGCGATAGGGTCCAGCCCCAGCATTTT
CASSDRVQPQHF
>TRBD2|16|TRBV2|TRBJ2-1|-
TGTGCCAGCAGTGGACGACTAGCGGGGGGGTACAATGAGCAGTTCTTC
CASSGRLAGGYNEQFF
>-|12|TRBV10-3|TRBJ2-5|few
TGTGCCATCAGGGGGGTAATGGAGACCCAGTACTTC
CAIRGVMETQYF
>TRBD1|15|TRBV7-9|TRBJ1-1|-
TGTGCCAGCAGCTTAGGGGACAGGGATTATACTGAAGCTTTCTTT
CASSLGDRDYTEAFF
>TRBD1|17|TRBV6-1|TRBJ2-1|-
TGTGCCAGCAGTGAAGCAGGTCGGGACAGGGGGCAAGGTGAGCAGTTCTTC
CASSEAGRDRGQGEQFF
>-|13|TRBV6-5|TRBJ2-5|-
TGTGCCAGCAGTAAAGATGAGAAAGAGACCCAGTACTTC
CASSKDEKETQYF
>-|14|TRBV6-4|TRBJ1-3|-
TGTGCCAGCAGTCCGGGATCCTCTGGAAACACCATATATTTT
CASSPGSSGNTIYF
>-|14|TRBV6-1|TRBJ1-1|-
TGTGCCAGCAGGACCATTGTGGGGGGCTCTGAAGCTTTCTTT
CASRTIVGGSEAFF
>-|13|TRBV5-1|TRBJ2-3|-
TGCGCCAGCAGCCCAGAAAGGGGGTACACGCAGTATTTT
CASSPERGYTQYF
>-|13|TRBV7-2|TRBJ1-5|-
TGTGCCAGCAGCGGACAGCTCAATCAGCCCCAGCATTTT
CASSGQLNQPQHF
>TRBD2|15|TRBV4-2|TRBJ2-7|-
TGTGCCAGCAGCCAAGCTACGGGGGGGAACGACGAGCAGTACTTC
CASSQATGGNDEQYF
>-|12|TRBV29-1|TRBJ2-3|-
TGCAGCGTTGAAGATCGGCCAGATACGCAGTATTTT
CSVEDRPDTQYF
>-|13|TRBV6-6|TRBJ1-1|few
TGTGCCAGCAGTAACCCGCGGGACACTGAAGCTTTCTTT
CASSNPRDTEAFF
>TRBD2|19|TRBV29-1|TRBJ2-3|-
TGCAGCATTGTATCCGGCAGCCCTACTAGCGGGGGGGATCTAGATACGCAGTATTTT
CSIVSGSPTSGGDLDTQYF
>-|16|TRBV11-1|TRBJ2-7|once
TGTGCCAGCAGCAGAAGGACCCAGGGGAGCTCCTACGAGCGGTACTTC
CASSRRTQGSSYERYF
>TRBD1|15|TRBV27|TRBJ1-1|few
TGTGCCAGCAGTCAACAGGGGAAGGGAGGCACTGAAGCTTTCTTT
CASSQQGKGGTEAFF
>-|11|TRBV6-5|TRBJ2-1|-
TGTGCCACCGAAACCCCGAATGAGCAGTTCTTC
CATETPNEQFF
>TRBD1|14|TRBV28|TRBJ2-7|few
TGTGCCAGCAGTTTAAGGGGGCTCGGGTACGAGCAGTACTTC
CASSLRGLGYEQYF
>-|13|TRBV19|TRBJ2-5|-
TGTGCCAGTAGTGAGTATCGTGAGGGGACCCAGTACTTC
CASSEYREGTQYF
>-|15|TRBV5-1|TRBJ2-3|-
TGCGCCAGCAGCTTGGAAAGCGGGCGTGGATATACGCAGTATTTT
CASSLESGRGYTQYF
>-|17|TRBV5-1|TRBJ2-1|-
TGCGCCAGCAGCGCCGAAAGACAGACCAGCTCCTACAATGAGCAGTTCTTC
CASSAERQTSSYNEQFF
>TRBD2|16|TRBV19|TRBJ2-3|-
TGTGCCAGTAGAACCCGGGGGGGGGTCGGCACAGATACGCAGTATTTT
CASRTRGGVGTDTQYF
>-|13|TRBV19|TRBJ1-1|few
TGTGCCAGTCTCTCCCAGGTGAACACTGAAGCTTTCTTT
CASLSQVNTEAFF
>TRBD2|16|TRBV7-2|TRBJ2-2|-
TGTGCCAGCAGTGAACTTAGCGGGGGGGCCACCGGGGAGCTGTTTTTT
CASSELSGGATGELFF
>-|13|TRBV5-1|TRBJ2-3|-
TGCGCCAGCAGCTTGGAGGGGTCAGATACGCAGTATTTT
CASSLEGSDTQYF
>TRBD1|15|TRBV9|TRBJ2-2|-
TGTGCCAGCGGGCCCAGACAGGGGAACACCGGGGAGCTGTTTTTT
CASGPRQGNTGELFF
>-|12|TRBV5-1|TRBJ1-1|few
TGCGCCAGCAGCTTGGGGCAGCAAGAAGCTTTCTTT
CASSLGQQEAFF
>TRBD2|15|TRBV2|TRBJ2-2|-
TGTGCCAGCAGTCCGACTAGCGGGAGGCCCGGGGAGCTGTTTTTT
CASSPTSGRPGELFF
>-|14|TRBV2|TRBJ2-7|-
TGTGCCAGCAGTGAAGACTTCGGACCCGGGGGGCAGTACTTC
CASSEDFGPGGQYF
>TRBD1|15|TRBV5-1|TRBJ1-6|-
TGCGCCAGCAGCCAGGGGACAGGGGGAAATTCACCCCTCCACTTT
CASSQGTGGNSPLHF
>TRBD2|14|TRBV5-1|TRBJ2-3|once
TGCGCCAGCAGCCCTAGCGGGGTCACAGATACGCAGTATTTT
CASSPSGVTDTQYF
>-|14|TRBV4-3|TRBJ2-3|-
TGCGCCAGCAGCCAAGATCTGGGGGTAGATACGCAGTATTTT
CASSQDLGVDTQYF